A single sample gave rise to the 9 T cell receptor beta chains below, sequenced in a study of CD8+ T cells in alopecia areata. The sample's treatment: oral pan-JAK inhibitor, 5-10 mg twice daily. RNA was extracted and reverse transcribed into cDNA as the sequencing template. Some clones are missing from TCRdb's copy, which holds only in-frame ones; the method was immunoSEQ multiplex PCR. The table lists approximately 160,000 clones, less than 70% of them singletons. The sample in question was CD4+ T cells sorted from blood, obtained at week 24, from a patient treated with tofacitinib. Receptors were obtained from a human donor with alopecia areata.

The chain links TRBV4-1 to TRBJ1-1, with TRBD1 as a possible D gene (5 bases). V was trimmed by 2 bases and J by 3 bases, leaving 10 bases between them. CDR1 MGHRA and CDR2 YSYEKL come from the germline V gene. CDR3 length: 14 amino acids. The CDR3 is CASSQQIGDTEAFF. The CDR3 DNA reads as TGCGCCAGCAGCCAACAGATAGGGGACACTGAAGCTTTCTTT.

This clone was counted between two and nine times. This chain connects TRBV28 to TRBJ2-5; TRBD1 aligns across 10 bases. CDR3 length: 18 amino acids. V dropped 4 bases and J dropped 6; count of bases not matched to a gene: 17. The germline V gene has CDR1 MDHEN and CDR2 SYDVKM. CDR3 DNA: TGTGCCAGCAGTTCAGACCGGGACAGGGGCCGATTCCGACAGACCCAGTACTTC. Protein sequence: CASSSDRDRGRFRQTQYF.

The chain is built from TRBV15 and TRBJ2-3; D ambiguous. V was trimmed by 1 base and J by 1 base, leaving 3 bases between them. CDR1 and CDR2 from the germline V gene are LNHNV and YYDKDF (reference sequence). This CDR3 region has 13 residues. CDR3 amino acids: CATSRAGTDTQYF. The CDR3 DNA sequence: TGTGCCACCAGCAGAGCGGGCACAGATACGCAGTATTTT. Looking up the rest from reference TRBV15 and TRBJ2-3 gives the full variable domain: DAMVIQNPRYQVTQFGKPVTLSCSQTLNHNVMYWYQQKSSQAPKLLFHYYDKDFNNEADTPDNFQSRRPNTSFCFLDIRSPGLGDTAMYLCATSRAGTDTQYFGPGTRLTVL.

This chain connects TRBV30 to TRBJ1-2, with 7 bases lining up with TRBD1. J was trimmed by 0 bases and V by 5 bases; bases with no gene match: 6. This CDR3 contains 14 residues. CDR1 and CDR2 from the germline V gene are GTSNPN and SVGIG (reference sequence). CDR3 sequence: CAWGRTGANYGYTF. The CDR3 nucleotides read TGTGCCTGGGGAAGGACAGGAGCTAACTATGGCTACACCTTC.

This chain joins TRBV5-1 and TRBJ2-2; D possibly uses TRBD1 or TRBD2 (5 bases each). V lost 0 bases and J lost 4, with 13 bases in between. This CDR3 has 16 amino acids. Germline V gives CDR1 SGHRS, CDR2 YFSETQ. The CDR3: CASSLVRGASTGELFF. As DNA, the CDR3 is TGCGCCAGCAGCTTGGTTCGAGGGGCGAGCACCGGGGAGCTGTTTTTT.

CDR3 amino acids: CASSLGTSTDTQYF. The CDR3 nucleotides read TGTGCCAGCAGCCTAGGGACTAGCACAGATACGCAGTATTTT. The V and J genes are TRBV9 and TRBJ2-3; D may be TRBD2 (6 bases). Germline-derived CDR1 and CDR2 are SGDLS and YYNGEE. The CDR3 sequence is 14 residues long. The V gene lost 4 bases and the J gene lost 0 bases, with 9 bases spanning the gap.

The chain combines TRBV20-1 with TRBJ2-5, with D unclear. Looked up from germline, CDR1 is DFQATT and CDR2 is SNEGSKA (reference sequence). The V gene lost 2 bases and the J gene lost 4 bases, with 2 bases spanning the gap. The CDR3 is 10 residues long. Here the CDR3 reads CSARRETQYF. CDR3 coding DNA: TGCAGTGCTAGAAGAGAGACCCAGTACTTC.

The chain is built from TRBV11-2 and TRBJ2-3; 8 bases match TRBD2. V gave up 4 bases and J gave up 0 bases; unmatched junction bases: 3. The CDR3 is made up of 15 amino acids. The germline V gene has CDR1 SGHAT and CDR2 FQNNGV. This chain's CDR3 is CASSSGGPSTDTQYF. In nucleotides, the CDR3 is TGTGCCAGCAGCTCGGGGGGGCCTAGCACAGATACGCAGTATTTT.

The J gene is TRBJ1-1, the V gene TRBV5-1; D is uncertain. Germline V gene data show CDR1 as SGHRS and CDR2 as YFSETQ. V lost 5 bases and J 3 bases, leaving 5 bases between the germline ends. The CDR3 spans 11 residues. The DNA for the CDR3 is TGCGCCAGCAGGGCGGACACTGAAGCTTTCTTT. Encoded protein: CASRADTEAFF.